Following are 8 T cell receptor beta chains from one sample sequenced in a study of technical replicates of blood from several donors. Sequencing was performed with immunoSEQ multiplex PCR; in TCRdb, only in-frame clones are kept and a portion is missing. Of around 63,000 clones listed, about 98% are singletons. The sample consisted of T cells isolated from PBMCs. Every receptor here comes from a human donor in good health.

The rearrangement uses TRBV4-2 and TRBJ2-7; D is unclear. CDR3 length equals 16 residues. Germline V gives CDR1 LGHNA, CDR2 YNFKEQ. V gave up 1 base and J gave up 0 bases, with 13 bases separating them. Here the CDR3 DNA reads TGTGCCAGCAGCCAAGTATGGGCCAAAACCTCCTACGAGCAGTACTTC. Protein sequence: CASSQVWAKTSYEQYF.

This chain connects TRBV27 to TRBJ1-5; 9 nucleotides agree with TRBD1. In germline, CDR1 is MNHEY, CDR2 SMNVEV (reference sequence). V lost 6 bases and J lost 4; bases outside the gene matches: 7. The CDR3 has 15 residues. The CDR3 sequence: CASSRTGTGNQPQHF. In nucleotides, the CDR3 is TGTGCCAGCAGCAGAACCGGGACAGGGAATCAGCCCCAGCATTTT.

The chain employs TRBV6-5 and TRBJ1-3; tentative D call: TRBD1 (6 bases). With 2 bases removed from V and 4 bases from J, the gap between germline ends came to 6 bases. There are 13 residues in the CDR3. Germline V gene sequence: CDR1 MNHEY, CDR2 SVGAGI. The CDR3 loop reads CASSYGQGNTIYF. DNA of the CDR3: TGTGCCAGCAGTTACGGACAGGGAAACACCATATATTTT.

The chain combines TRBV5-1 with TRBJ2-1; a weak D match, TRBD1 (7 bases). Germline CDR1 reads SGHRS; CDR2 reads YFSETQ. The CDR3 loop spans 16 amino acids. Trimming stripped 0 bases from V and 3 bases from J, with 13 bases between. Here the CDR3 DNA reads TGCGCCAGCAGCTTGGCCGCAGGGGGGCTCTACAATGAGCAGTTCTTC. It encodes CASSLAAGGLYNEQFF.

Here the CDR3 DNA reads TGCAGTGCAGTGACATCTTACGAGCAGTACTTC. Its protein is CSAVTSYEQYF. The gene calls are TRBV20-1 and TRBJ2-7; D gene unclear. The CDR3 length is 11 residues. The V end lost 6 bases, the J end lost 4 bases, and 10 bases lay between the germline ends. The germline V gene has CDR1 DFQATT and CDR2 SNEGSKA (reference sequence).

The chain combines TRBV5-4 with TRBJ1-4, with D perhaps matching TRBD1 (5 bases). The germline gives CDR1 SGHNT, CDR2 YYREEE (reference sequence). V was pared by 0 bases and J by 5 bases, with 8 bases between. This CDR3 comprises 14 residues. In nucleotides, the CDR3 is TGTGCCAGCAGCTTGGCCGGGGGGAATGAAAAACTGTTTTTT. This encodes CASSLAGGNEKLFF. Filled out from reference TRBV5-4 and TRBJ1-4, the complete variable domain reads ETGVTQSPTHLIKTRGQQVTLRCSSQSGHNTVSWYQQALGQGPQFIFQYYREEENGRGNFPPRFSGLQFPNYSSELNVNALELDDSALYLCASSLAGGNEKLFFGSGTQLSVL.

CDR3 protein: CASSGSGASSYNEQFF. The CDR3 DNA reads as TGCGCCAGCAGCGGGAGCGGGGCGAGCTCCTACAATGAGCAGTTCTTC. The chain has TRBV5-1 and TRBJ2-1; 7 bases map to TRBD2. The CDR3 is made up of 16 amino acids. Germline trimming cut 4 bases from V and 0 bases from J; bases unmatched to any gene: 7. Germline V gene sequence: CDR1 SGHRS, CDR2 YFSETQ.

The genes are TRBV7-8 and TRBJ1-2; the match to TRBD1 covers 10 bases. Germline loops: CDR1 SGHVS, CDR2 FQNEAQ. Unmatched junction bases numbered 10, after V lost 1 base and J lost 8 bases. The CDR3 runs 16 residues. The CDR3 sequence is CASSLVEPGTGVGYTF. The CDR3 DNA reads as TGTGCCAGCAGCTTAGTAGAACCCGGGACAGGGGTCGGCTACACCTTC.